This TCR beta chain appears in the sequencing data of a study of PD-L1 blockade in urothelial cancer listed by TCRdb under 2017. For the study in its entirety: Therapy was started around 2014 for all patients, and atezolizumab 1,200 mg was administered intravenously every 3 weeks. Durable clinical benefit was defined as progression-free survival longer than 6 months, and TCR features were also tested against progression-free and overall survival. Blood samples gave median yields of approximately 130,000 T cells and 83,000 or so unique TCRs, along with a median clonality of around 0.08. Durable clinical benefit was achieved by nine patients but not by the remaining 20. About 85% of the 29 patients were identified as males with urothelial cancer of bladder origin, and a prior smoking history was reported by 18 of 29 patients. Pretreatment blood TCR-seq was available for 27 to 30 patients, at least one posttreatment blood collection was obtained for about 24 patients, and tumor TCR-seq was available for about 24 patients. In the same patients, whole exome sequencing and RNA sequencing of pretreatment tumors were performed in addition to TCR sequencing. Blood samples were analyzed at two time points: 3 weeks after treatment start (second dose) and 6 weeks after treatment start. Patients had an ECOG performance status of 0 or 1 and had received between 0 and 3 prior chemotherapy regimens. Somatic, immune and clinical correlates of response to PD-L1 blockade with atezolizumab in urothelial cancer were the focus of an exploratory multi-omic analysis. TCR sequencing covered pretreatment tumor samples and matched, serially collected peripheral blood taken before and after atezolizumab treatment.

What the work shows at the level of the full study, not this receptor alone: Improved progression-free and overall survival was associated with having pretreatment peripheral blood TCR clonality below the median. At 3 weeks after the start of treatment, tumor-associated TCR clones in peripheral blood had expanded more in patients with durable benefit (n of about 22, p = 0.022). Small sample size (n of about 30) and many exploratory analyses mean the results are intended to be hypothesis-generating.

The germline V gene gives CDR1 as KGHSH and CDR2 as LQKENI. The CDR3, from cysteine to phenylalanine, totals 12 residues. The retained sequence is limited to the CDR3, 36 bases, with the frame set at the first base. V loses 3 bases at its end and J loses 6 bases; junction bases beyond the gene matches: 2. For this clone: The target of this receptor is not known. Base qualities are missing; no much larger clone stands one base away.

Synthetic TCR analog templates were spiked into each PCR to estimate absolute template abundance from read counts. The immunoSEQ assay was used to amplify TCRbeta CDR3 regions from genomic DNA with bias-controlled V and J gene primers. Sequencing of rearranged TCRbeta segments was done at approximately 20X coverage. The authors' pipeline ran thus. Clustering was used to correct sequencing errors, and CDR3s were annotated against IMGT so that V, D and J genes could be assigned. Only productive TCRbeta rearrangements were used in downstream analyses, excluding out-of-frame or stop-codon sequences. Clonality was computed as one minus Shannon entropy normalized by the log of the number of unique productive sequences. Fisher's exact test with Benjamini-Hochberg correction, using a cutoff of adjusted p below 0.01, was how clones that differed between time points or between blood and tumor were identified. Here the immuneACCESS table is served through TCRdb, limited to in-frame sequences with V and J called. Missing clones are a known gap in these copies; in checked studies unresolved V genes cover under half, and the rest lacks a known reason. V and J calls and clone size are given by that table; D and trimming were obtained from the DNA. For this sample there are about 56,000 clones; 70% to 90% appear just once. Together, the top ten hold under 3.5% of the sample.

A total of under 30 patients with locally advanced or metastatic urothelial carcinoma, treated at Memorial Sloan Kettering on a trial protocol, made up the cohort. Peripheral blood mononuclear cells were collected from each patient pretreatment and during treatment, giving between 1 and 8 total time points per patient. The Qiagen DNeasy Blood extraction kit was used to purify genomic DNA from total PBMCs and tumor samples. Collected pretreatment and during treatment, PBMCs were isolated and stored as previously described. The rearranged segments are TRBV18 and TRBJ2-7, with TRBD2 identical over 7 junction bases. The source of this sequence is a man aged 50 or older with urothelial cancer. The material sequenced was PBMCs, taken around atezolizumab (anti-PD-L1) treatment. The nucleotide sequence is given as TGTGCCAGCTCACCGACGGGGGGCGAGCAGTACTTC. Its coded protein is CASSPTGGEQYF.